These 6 T cell receptor beta chains were sequenced from one sample in a study of shared clonotypes between healthy human individuals. Assay: immunoSEQ multiplex PCR; the TCRdb copy retains only in-frame clones and omits some. Of some 2 million clones listed, about 95% were seen once; the top ten hold 0.85% to 1.3%. Naive CD8 isolation took CD45RO-negative cells positively selected for CCR7 and excluded terminally differentiated effector memory CD45RA+ cells. Sample: naive CD8+ T cells sorted from blood. The source is a man aged 18 to 30 in good health.

V is TRBV4-3 and J is TRBJ1-6; D is unresolved. Germline V gene sequence: CDR1 LGHNA, CDR2 YSLEER. The CDR3 spans 18 residues. Trimming stripped 2 bases from V and 4 bases from J, with 18 bases between. Here the CDR3 DNA reads TGCGCCAGCAGCCAAATTTCCCCTGACACCTTTTATAATTCACCCCTCCACTTT. Amino acid sequence: CASSQISPDTFYNSPLHF.

This clone was counted once. The rearrangement uses TRBV10-3 and TRBJ1-2; 9 bases match TRBD1. The CDR3 totals 15 residues. With 3 bases clipped from V and 4 bases from J, the junction kept 6 bases outside the gene matches. CDR1 is ENHRY, CDR2 SYGVKD, per germline. CDR3 coding DNA: TGTGCCATCAGTGACGACTGGACAGGGGCCTATGGCTACACCTTC. Protein sequence: CAISDDWTGAYGYTF.

The DNA for the CDR3 is TGTGCCAGTAGTATAGATCGGGAGGGCCCAAACGAGCAGTACTTC. It yields the protein CASSIDREGPNEQYF. The gene calls are TRBV19 and TRBJ2-7, with 8 nucleotides matching TRBD2. With 0 bases clipped from V and 5 bases from J, the junction kept 6 bases outside the gene matches. The germline CDR1 and CDR2 sequences are LNHDA and SQIVND (reference sequence). This CDR3 is built from 15 residues.

This chain uses TRBV7-8 with TRBJ2-7, with TRBD2 matching 7 bases. V lost 5 bases and J lost 1; bases outside the gene matches: 11. The CDR3 covers 16 residues. Germline-derived CDR1 and CDR2 are SGHVS and FQNEAQ. CDR3 coding DNA: TGTGCCAGCAGCCACGTAGGTGGGAGGGCGTCCTACGAGCAGTACTTC. This sequence encodes CASSHVGGRASYEQYF.

A single count supports this clone. The rearrangement uses TRBV11-2 and TRBJ2-7, with TRBD2 as a possible D gene (5 bases). The CDR3 length is 13 residues. V dropped 1 base and J dropped 7 bases, with 11 bases sitting between them. The germline V gene encodes CDR1 SGHAT and CDR2 FQNNGV. The CDR3 loop is CASSLVGSGEQYF. The CDR3 nucleotides read TGTGCCAGCAGCTTAGTTGGCAGCGGAGAGCAGTACTTC.

This chain uses TRBV5-4 with TRBJ2-3; D could derive from TRBD1 or TRBD2 (6 bases each). CDR3 length: 15 residues. The V gene's germline CDR1 is SGHNT and CDR2 YYREEE (reference sequence). Trimming removed 4 bases from V and 4 bases from J, with 16 bases in between. The CDR3 nucleotides are TGTGCCAGCAGCGAAGGGGGGTGGGGCGCAGATACGCAGTATTTT. As protein: CASSEGGWGADTQYF.